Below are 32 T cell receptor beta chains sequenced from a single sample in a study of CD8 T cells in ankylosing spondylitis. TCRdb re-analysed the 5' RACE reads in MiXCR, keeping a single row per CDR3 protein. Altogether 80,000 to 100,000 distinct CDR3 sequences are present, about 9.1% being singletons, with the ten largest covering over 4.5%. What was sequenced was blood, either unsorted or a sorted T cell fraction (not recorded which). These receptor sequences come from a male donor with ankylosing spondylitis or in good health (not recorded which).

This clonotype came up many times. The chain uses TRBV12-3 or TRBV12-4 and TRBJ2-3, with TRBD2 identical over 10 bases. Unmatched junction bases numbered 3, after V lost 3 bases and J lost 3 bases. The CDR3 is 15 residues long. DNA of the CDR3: TGTGCCAGCAGTTTTCTAGCGGGGGATACAGATACGCAGTATTTT. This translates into CASSFLAGDTDTQYF.

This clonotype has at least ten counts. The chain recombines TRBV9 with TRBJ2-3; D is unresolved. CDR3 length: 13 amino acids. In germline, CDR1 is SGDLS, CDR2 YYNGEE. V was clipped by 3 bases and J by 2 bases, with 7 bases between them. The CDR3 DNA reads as TGTGCCAGCAGCGCAATAGCCACAGATACGCAGTATTTT. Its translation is CASSAIATDTQYF.

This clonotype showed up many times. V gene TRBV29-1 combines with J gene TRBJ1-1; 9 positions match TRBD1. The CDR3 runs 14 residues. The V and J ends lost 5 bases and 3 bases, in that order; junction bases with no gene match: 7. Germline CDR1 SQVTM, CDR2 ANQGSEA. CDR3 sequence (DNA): TGCAGCGTTCCGACAGGGGGTTTGGACACTGAAGCTTTCTTT. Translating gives CSVPTGGLDTEAFF.

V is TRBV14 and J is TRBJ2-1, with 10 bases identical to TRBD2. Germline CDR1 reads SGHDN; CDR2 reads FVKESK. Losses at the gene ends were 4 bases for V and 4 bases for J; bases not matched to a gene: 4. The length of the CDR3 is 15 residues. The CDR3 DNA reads TGTGCCAGCAGCCGAGTAGCGGGGGGTTACAATGAGCAGTTCTTC. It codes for CASSRVAGGYNEQFF.

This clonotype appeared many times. CDR3: CASSLDGPSQSTDTQYF. Written as DNA, the CDR3 is TGTGCCAGCAGCTTAGACGGACCTTCACAAAGCACAGATACGCAGTATTTT. This sequence joins TRBV11-3 and TRBJ2-3; D gene uncertain. V was trimmed by 0 bases and J by 0 bases, leaving 13 bases between them. Germline assignment: CDR1 SGHNT and CDR2 YENEEA. This CDR3 is built from 17 residues.

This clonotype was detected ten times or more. The CDR3 nucleotides read TGTGCCAGCAGCGTGGAGGACAGCCTCTCCTACGAGCAGTACTTC. This gives the protein CASSVEDSLSYEQYF. The chain is built from TRBV9 and TRBJ2-7, with a weak D call TRBD1 (6 bases). Trimming cost V 2 bases and J 0 bases, with 12 bases left between them. The CDR3 runs to 15 residues. Germline assignment: CDR1 SGDLS and CDR2 YYNGEE.

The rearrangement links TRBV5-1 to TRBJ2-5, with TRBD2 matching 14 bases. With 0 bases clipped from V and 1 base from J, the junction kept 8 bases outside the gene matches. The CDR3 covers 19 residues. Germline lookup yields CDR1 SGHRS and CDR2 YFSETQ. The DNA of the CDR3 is TGCGCCAGCAGCTTGGTAGCTGGACTAGCGGGGGGCCGCCAAGAGACCCAGTACTTC. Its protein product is CASSLVAGLAGGRQETQYF.

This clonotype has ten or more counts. The CDR3 spells CASSEGSLSGLSYNEQFF. The DNA of the CDR3 is TGTGCCAGCAGTGAGGGGAGTCTGAGCGGGCTCTCCTACAATGAGCAGTTCTTC. The rearrangement links TRBV12-3 or TRBV12-4 to TRBJ2-1; D might be TRBD2 (6 bases). V was clipped by 5 bases and J by 0 bases, with 20 bases between them. CDR3 size: 18 residues.

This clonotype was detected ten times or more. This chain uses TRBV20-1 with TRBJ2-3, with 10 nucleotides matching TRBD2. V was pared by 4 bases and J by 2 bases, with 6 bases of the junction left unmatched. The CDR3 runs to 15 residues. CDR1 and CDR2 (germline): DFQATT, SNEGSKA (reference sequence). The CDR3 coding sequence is TGCAGTGCTACAAAAGCGGGGGGGTACACAGATACGCAGTATTTT. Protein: CSATKAGGYTDTQYF.

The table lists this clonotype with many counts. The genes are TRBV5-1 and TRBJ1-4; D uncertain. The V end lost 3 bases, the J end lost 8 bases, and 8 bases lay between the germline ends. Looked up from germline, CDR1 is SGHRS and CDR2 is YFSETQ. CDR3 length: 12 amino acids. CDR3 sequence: CASSSGGEKLFF. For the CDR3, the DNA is TGCGCCAGCAGCTCTGGAGGCGAAAAACTGTTTTTT.

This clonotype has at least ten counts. The CDR3 spells CASRGQDNYEQYF. CDR3 DNA: TGCGCCAGCAGGGGACAGGATAACTACGAGCAGTACTTC. The chain carries TRBV5-1 and TRBJ2-7, with 8 bases that match TRBD1. CDR1 is SGHRS, CDR2 YFSETQ, per germline. The junction had 4 bases not matched to a gene; V was cut back by 5 bases and J by 3 bases. The CDR3 runs to 13 residues.

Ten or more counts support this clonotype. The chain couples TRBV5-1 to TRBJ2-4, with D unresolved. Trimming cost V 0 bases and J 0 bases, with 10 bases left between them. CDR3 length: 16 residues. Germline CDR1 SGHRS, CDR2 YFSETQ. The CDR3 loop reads CASSLVMGQAKNIQYF. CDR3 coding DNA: TGCGCCAGCAGCTTGGTGATGGGTCAAGCCAAAAACATTCAGTACTTC. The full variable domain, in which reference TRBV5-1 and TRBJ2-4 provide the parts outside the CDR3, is KAGVTQTPRYLIKTRGQQVTLSCSPISGHRSVSWYQQTPGQGLQFLFEYFSETQRNKGNFPGRFSGRQFSNSRSEMNVSTLELGDSALYLCASSLVMGQAKNIQYFGAGTRLSVL.

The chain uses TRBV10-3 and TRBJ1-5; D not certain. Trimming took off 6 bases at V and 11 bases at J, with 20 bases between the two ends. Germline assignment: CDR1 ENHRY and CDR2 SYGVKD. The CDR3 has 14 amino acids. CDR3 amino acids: CAISDKGGETAQHF. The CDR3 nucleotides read TGTGCCATCAGCGACAAAGGTGGCGAGACGGCCCAGCATTTT.

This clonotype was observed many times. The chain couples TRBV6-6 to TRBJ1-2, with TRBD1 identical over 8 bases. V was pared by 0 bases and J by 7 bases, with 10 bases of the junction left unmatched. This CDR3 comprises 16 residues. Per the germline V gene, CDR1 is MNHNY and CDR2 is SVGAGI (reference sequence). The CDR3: CASSYSMVPGGSGYTF. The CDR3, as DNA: TGTGCCAGCAGTTACTCGATGGTCCCAGGGGGCTCTGGCTACACCTTC.

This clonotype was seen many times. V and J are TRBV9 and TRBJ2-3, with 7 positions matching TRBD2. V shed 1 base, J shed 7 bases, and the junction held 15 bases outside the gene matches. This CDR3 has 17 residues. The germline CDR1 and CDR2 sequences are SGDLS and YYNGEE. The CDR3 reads CASSVPKTSPSSYTQYF. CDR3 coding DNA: TGTGCCAGCAGCGTACCCAAGACTAGCCCGTCGAGTTATACGCAGTATTTT.

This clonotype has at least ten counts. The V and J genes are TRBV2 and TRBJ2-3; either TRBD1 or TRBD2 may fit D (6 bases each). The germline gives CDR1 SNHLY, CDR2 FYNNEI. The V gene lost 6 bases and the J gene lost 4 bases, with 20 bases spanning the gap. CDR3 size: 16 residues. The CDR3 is CASRGAAEGRSDTQYF. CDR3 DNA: TGTGCCAGCAGGGGGGCGGCGGAGGGTCGTTCAGATACGCAGTATTTT.

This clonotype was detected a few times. The CDR3: CASSLVAGGPQDTQYF. Here the CDR3 DNA reads TGTGCCAGCAGCTTAGTAGCGGGGGGGCCTCAAGATACGCAGTATTTT. V is TRBV7-2 and J is TRBJ2-3; 11 bases are shared with TRBD2. Germline values: CDR1 SGHTA, CDR2 FQGNSA. J was trimmed by 5 bases and V by 1 base; bases with no gene match: 5. CDR3 length equals 16 residues.

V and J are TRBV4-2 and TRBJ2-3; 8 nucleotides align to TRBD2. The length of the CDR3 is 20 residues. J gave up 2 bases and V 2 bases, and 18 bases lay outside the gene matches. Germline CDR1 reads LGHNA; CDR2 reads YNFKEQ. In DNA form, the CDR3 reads TGTGCCAGCAGCCAAAGGGGGGTGGGGGCGGGGGGATACTTCACAGATACGCAGTATTTT. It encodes CASSQRGVGAGGYFTDTQYF.

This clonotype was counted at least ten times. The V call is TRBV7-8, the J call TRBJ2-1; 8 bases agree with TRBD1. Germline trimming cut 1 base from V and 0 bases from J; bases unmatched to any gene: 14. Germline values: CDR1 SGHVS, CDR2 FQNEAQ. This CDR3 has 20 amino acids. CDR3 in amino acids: CASSLGRTGYSSISYNEQFF. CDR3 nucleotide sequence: TGTGCCAGCAGCTTAGGGCGGACAGGGTACAGCTCGATCTCCTACAATGAGCAGTTCTTC.

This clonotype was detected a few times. CDR3 in amino acids: CASRLGQGDGYTF. The DNA of the CDR3 is TGTGCCAGTAGACTGGGACAGGGGGATGGCTACACCTTC. The chain employs TRBV19 and TRBJ1-2; 11 nucleotides match TRBD1. CDR3 size: 13 residues. J lost 6 bases, V lost 6 bases, and 3 bases had no gene match. The germline gives CDR1 LNHDA, CDR2 SQIVND (reference sequence).

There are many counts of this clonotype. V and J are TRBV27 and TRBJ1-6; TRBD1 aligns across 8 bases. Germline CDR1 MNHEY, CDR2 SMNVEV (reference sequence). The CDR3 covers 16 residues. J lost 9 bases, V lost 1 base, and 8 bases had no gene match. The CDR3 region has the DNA TGTGCCAGCAGTTTATTCACAGGGGGTATTAGTTCACCCCTCCACTTT. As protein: CASSLFTGGISSPLHF.

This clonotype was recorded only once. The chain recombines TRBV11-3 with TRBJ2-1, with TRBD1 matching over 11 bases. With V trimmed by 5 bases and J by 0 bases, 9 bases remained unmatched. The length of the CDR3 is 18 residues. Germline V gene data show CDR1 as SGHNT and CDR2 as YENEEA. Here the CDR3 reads CASSRTGGRGSSYNEQFF. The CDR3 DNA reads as TGTGCCAGCAGCCGGACAGGGGGCAGGGGAAGCTCCTACAATGAGCAGTTCTTC.

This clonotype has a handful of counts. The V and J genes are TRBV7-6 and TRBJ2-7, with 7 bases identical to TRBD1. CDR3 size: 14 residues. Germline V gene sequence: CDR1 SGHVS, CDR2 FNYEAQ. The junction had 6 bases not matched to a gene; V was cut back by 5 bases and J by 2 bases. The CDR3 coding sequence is TGTGCCAGCAGCGTATCGACAGGGACCTACGAGCAGTACTTC. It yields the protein CASSVSTGTYEQYF.

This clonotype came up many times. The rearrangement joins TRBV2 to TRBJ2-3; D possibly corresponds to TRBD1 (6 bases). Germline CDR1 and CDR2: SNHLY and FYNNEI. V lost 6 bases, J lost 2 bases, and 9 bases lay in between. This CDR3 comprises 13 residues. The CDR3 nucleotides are TGTGCCAGCAGGGGACATATCACAGATACGCAGTATTTT. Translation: CASRGHITDTQYF. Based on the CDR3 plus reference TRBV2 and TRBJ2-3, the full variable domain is EPEVTQTPSHQVTQMGQEVILRCVPISNHLYFYWYRQILGQKVEFLVSFYNNEISEKSEIFDDQFSVERPDGSNFTLKIRSTKLEDSAMYFCASRGHITDTQYFGPGTRLTVL.

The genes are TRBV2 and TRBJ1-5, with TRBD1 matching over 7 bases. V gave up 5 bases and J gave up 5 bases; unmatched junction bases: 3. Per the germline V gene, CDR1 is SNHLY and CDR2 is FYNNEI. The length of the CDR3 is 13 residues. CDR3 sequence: CASSKGGDQPQHF. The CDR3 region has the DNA TGTGCCAGCAGTAAAGGGGGCGATCAGCCCCAGCATTTT.

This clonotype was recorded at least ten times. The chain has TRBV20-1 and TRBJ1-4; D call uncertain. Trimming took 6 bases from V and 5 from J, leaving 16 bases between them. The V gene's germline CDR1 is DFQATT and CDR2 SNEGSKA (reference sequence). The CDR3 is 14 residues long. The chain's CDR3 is CSAQYSQRNEKLFF. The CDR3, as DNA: TGCAGTGCCCAATATTCCCAAAGGAATGAAAAACTGTTTTTT.

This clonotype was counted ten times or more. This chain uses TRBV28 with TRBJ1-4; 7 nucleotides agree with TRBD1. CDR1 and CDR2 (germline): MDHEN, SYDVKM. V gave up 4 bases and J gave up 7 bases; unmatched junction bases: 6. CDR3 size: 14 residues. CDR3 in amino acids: CASSSTRGGEKLFF. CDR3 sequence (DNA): TGTGCCAGCAGTTCCACCAGGGGGGGTGAAAAACTGTTTTTT.

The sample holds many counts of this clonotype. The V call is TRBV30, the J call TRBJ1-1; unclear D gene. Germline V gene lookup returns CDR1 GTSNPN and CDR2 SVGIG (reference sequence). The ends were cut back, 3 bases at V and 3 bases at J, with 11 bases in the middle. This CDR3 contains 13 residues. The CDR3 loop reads CAWRLGRDTEAFF. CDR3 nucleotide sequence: TGTGCCTGGAGGTTGGGGAGGGACACTGAAGCTTTCTTT.

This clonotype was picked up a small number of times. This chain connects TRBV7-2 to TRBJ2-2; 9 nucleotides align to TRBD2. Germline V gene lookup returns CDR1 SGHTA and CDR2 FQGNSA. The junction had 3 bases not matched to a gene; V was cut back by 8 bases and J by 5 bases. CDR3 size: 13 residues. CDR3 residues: CASRLAGTGELFF. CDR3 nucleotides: TGTGCCAGCCGGCTAGCGGGGACCGGGGAGCTGTTTTTT.

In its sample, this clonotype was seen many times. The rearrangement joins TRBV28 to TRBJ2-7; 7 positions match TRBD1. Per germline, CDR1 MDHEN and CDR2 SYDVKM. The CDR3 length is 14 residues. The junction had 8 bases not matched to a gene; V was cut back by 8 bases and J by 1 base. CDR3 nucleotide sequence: TGTGCCAGCCAATCACCGGGACAGTCCTACGAGCAGTACTTC. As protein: CASQSPGQSYEQYF.

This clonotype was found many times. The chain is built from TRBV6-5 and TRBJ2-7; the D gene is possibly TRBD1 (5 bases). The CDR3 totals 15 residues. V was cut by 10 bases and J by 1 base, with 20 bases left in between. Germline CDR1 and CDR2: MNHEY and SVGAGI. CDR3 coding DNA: TGTGCCACCTTTGGGGCCCGCTGGTCTTCCTACGAGCAGTACTTC. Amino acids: CATFGARWSSYEQYF.

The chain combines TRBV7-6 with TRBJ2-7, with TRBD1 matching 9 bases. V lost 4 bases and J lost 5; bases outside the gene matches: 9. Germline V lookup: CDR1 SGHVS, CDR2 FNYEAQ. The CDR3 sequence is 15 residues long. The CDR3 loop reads CASSSWTGAGDEQYF. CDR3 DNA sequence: TGTGCCAGCAGCTCCTGGACAGGGGCAGGAGACGAGCAGTACTTC.